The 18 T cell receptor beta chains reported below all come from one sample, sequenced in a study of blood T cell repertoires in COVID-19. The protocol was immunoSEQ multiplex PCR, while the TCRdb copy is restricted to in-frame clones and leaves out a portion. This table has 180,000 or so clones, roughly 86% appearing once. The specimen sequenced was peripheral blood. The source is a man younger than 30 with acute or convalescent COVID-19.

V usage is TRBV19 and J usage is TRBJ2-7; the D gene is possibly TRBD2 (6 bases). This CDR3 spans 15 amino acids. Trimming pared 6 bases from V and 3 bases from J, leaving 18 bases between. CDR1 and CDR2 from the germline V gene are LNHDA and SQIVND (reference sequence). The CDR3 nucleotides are TGTGCCAGTAGCCTGGGGGAGGCGGGGATCTACGAGCAGTACTTC. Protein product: CASSLGEAGIYEQYF.

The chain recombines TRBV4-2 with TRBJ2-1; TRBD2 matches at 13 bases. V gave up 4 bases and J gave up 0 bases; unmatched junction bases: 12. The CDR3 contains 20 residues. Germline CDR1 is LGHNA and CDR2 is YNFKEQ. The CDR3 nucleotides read TGTGCCAGCAGCCCCGGTCCACTAGCGGGGGGGCAGAGCTCCTACAATGAGCAGTTCTTC. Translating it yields CASSPGPLAGGQSSYNEQFF.

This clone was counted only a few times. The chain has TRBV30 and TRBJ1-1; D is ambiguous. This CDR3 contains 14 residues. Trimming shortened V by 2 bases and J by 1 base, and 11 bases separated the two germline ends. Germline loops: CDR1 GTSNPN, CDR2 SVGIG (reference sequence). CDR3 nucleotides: TGTGCCTGGAGTTCACCTAGGCGGAACACTGAAGCTTTCTTT. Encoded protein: CAWSSPRRNTEAFF.

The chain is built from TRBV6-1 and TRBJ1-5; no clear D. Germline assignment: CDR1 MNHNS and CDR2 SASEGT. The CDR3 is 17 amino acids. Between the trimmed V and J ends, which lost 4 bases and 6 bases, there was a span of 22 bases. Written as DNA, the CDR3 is TGTGCCAGCAGTGGCTTCAGGTCGGGGAACGTAGGTCAGCCCCAGCATTTT. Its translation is CASSGFRSGNVGQPQHF.

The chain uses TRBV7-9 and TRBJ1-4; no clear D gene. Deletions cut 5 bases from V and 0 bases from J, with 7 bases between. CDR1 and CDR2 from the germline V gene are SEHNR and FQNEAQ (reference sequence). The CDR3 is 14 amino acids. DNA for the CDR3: TGTGCCAGCAGCGATCCGGCAACTAATGAAAAACTGTTTTTT. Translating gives CASSDPATNEKLFF.

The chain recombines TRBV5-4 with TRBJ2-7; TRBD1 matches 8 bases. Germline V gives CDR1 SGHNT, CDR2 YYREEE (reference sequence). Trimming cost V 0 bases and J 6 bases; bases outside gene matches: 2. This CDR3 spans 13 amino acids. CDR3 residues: CASSLVQGGEQYV. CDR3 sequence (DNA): TGTGCCAGCAGCTTGGTACAGGGGGGCGAGCAGTACGTC.

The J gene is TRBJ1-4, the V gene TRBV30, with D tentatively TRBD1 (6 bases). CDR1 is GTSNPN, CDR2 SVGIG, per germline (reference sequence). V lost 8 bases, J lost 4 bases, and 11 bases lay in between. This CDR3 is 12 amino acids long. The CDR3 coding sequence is TGTGCCGCCCGCAGGGGTAATGAAAAACTGTTTTTT. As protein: CAARRGNEKLFF.

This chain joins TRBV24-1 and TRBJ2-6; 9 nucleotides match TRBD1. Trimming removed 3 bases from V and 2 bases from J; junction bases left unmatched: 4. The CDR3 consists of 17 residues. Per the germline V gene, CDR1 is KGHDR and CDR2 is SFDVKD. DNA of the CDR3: TGTGCCACCAGTGATCCCGGGACAGGGACTGGGGCCAACGTCCTGACTTTC. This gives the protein CATSDPGTGTGANVLTF.

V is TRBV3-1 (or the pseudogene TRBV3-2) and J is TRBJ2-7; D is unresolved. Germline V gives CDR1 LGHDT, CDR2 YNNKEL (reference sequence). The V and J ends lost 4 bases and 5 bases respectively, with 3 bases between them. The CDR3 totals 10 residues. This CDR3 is CASSPNEQYV. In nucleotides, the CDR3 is TGTGCCAGCAGCCCCAACGAGCAGTACGTC.

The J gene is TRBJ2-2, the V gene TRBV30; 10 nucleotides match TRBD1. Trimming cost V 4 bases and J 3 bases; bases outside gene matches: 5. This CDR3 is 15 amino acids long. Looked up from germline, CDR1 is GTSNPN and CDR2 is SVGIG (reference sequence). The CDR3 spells CAWNTGTGDTGELFF. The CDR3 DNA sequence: TGTGCCTGGAACACCGGGACAGGGGACACCGGGGAGCTGTTTTTT.

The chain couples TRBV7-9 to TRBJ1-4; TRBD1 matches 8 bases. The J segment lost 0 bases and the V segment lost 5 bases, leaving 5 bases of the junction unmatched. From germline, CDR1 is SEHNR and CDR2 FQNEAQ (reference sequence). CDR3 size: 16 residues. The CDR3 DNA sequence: TGTGCCAGCAGCCCCCCAGGGGGCGCAACTAATGAAAAACTGTTTTTT. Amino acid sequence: CASSPPGGATNEKLFF.

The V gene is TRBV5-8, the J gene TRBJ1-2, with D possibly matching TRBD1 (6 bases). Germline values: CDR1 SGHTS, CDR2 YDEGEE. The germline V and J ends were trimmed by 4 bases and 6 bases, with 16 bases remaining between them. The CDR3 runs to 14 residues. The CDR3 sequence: CASSPGAGADGYTF. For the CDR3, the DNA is TGTGCCAGCAGCCCAGGGGCGGGGGCGGATGGCTACACCTTC.

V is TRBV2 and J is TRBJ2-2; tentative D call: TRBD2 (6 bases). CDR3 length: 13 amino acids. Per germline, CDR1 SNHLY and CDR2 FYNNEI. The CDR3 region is CAAGSSRSGELFF. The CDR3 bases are TGTGCTGCGGGGAGCTCACGCTCCGGGGAGCTGTTTTTT.

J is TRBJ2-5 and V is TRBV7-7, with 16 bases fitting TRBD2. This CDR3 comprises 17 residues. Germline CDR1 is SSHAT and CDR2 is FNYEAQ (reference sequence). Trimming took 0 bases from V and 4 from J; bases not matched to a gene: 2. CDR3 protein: CASSLAGTSGGGETQYF. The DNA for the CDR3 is TGTGCCAGCAGCTTAGCCGGGACTAGCGGGGGGGGAGAGACCCAGTACTTC.

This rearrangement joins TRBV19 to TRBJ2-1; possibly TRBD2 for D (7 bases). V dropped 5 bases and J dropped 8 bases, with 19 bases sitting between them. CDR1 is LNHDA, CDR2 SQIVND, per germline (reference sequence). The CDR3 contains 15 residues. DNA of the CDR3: TGTGCCAGTAGTGTTAAACCCACGGGGGGCTATGAGCAGTTCTTC. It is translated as CASSVKPTGGYEQFF.

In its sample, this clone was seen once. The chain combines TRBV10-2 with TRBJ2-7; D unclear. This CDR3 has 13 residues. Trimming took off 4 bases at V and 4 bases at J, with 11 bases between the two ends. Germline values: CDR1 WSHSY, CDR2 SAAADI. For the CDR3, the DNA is TGCGCCAGCAGTGCCAAGCTACCATACGAGCAGTACTTC. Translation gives CASSAKLPYEQYF.

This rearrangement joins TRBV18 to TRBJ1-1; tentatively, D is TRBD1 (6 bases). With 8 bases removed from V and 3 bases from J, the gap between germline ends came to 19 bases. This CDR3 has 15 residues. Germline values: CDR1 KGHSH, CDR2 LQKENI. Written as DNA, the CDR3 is TGTGCCAGCCGTACGGAAGGGGGAAGCGACACTGAAGCTTTCTTT. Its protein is CASRTEGGSDTEAFF.

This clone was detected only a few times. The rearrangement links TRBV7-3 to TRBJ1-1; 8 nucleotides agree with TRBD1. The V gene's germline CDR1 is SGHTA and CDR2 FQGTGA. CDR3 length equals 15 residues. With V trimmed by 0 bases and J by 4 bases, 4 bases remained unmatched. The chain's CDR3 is CASSLTQGAGTEAFF. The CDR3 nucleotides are TGTGCCAGCAGCTTAACGCAGGGGGCTGGCACTGAAGCTTTCTTT.